The rows below give T cell receptor beta chains drawn from one sample of a study of T cell responses to AZD1222 COVID-19 vaccine. Sequencing was performed with immunoSEQ multiplex PCR; in TCRdb, only in-frame clones are kept and a portion is missing. The sample yields approximately 190,000 clones, approximately 91% seen once. The input for sequencing was peripheral blood, taken on day 0 of AZD1222 vaccination. The source is an adult in good health. The CDR3 runs from the conserved cysteine through the conserved F or W. The order of the fields is V gene, D gene, J gene, clone size, CDR3 DNA, CDR3 protein. D genes are given only for firm matches. Not every row has a clone size; where given, it reads once, few, many or a size class.

V gene: TRBV6-5; D gene: NA; J gene: TRBJ2-5; clone size: NA; CDR3 DNA: TGTGCCAGCAGTTACACGGGGGCGTCGGAGACCCAGTACTTC; CDR3 protein: CASSYTGASETQYF
V gene: TRBV5-1; D gene: NA; J gene: TRBJ1-4; clone size: once; CDR3 DNA: TGCGCCAGCAGCTTGGCCCAGGGCGGTTGGGGTGAAAAACTGTTTTTT; CDR3 protein: CASSLAQGGWGEKLFF
V gene: TRBV28; D gene: TRBD1; J gene: TRBJ1-1; clone size: once; CDR3 DNA: TGTGCCAGCAGGTGGACAGGTGTGAACACTGAAGCTTTCTTT; CDR3 protein: CASRWTGVNTEAFF
V gene: TRBV7-3; D gene: TRBD1; J gene: TRBJ1-1; clone size: NA; CDR3 DNA: TGTGCCAGCAGTTGGAGGGGGCAGGACACTGAAGCTTTCTTT; CDR3 protein: CASSWRGQDTEAFF
V gene: TRBV7-9; D gene: TRBD1; J gene: TRBJ1-4; clone size: NA; CDR3 DNA: TGTGCCAGCAGCGGGCAGATGACAGGGGGCAGTGAAAAACTGTTTTTT; CDR3 protein: CASSGQMTGGSEKLFF
V gene: TRBV7-2; D gene: NA; J gene: TRBJ2-7; clone size: NA; CDR3 DNA: TGTGCCAGCAGCTTAGAACCCACCCTCTACGAGCAGTACTTC; CDR3 protein: CASSLEPTLYEQYF
V gene: TRBV6-5; D gene: TRBD1; J gene: TRBJ1-5; clone size: NA; CDR3 DNA: TGTGCCAGCAGCCAGACAGGGGGTAATCAGCCCCAGCATTTT; CDR3 protein: CASSQTGGNQPQHF
V gene: TRBV6-6; D gene: TRBD1; J gene: TRBJ1-2; clone size: NA; CDR3 DNA: TGTGCCAGCAGTCGACAGGGAAGTAGCGGCTACACCTTC; CDR3 protein: CASSRQGSSGYTF
V gene: TRBV5-1; D gene: TRBD2; J gene: TRBJ2-1; clone size: NA; CDR3 DNA: TGCGCCAGCAGCTTGGCCACTAGCGGGAGGTTGGGAAATGAGCAGTTCTTC; CDR3 protein: CASSLATSGRLGNEQFF
V gene: TRBV4-1; D gene: NA; J gene: TRBJ1-5; clone size: NA; CDR3 DNA: TGCGCCAGCAGCCAAGATGGGGCAGGGCGTCAGCCCCAGCATTTT; CDR3 protein: CASSQDGAGRQPQHF
V gene: TRBV24-1; D gene: NA; J gene: TRBJ2-1; clone size: NA; CDR3 DNA: TGTGCCACCAGTGATCCGGGCCCGGATCACGGTGAGCAGTTCTTC; CDR3 protein: CATSDPGPDHGEQFF
V gene: TRBV18; D gene: NA; J gene: TRBJ1-6; clone size: NA; CDR3 DNA: TGTGCCAGCTCACCAGTCGGTTCCACAAATTCACCCCTCCACTTT; CDR3 protein: CASSPVGSTNSPLHF
V gene: TRBV27; D gene: NA; J gene: TRBJ1-2; clone size: NA; CDR3 DNA: TGTGCCAGCAGTTTATCGGGCGCAGGGATTGGCAATGGCTACACCTTC; CDR3 protein: CASSLSGAGIGNGYTF
V gene: TRBV27; D gene: TRBD2; J gene: TRBJ2-3; clone size: NA; CDR3 DNA: TGTGCCAGCAGTCTCCTACTAGCGGGAGGGCCGGCATCGGGCACAGATACGCAGTATTTT; CDR3 protein: CASSLLLAGGPASGTDTQYF
V gene: TRBV4-3; D gene: NA; J gene: TRBJ2-3; clone size: NA; CDR3 DNA: TGCGCCAGCAGCCAAGAGCACAGCATCCCGGGCACAGATACGCAGTATTTT; CDR3 protein: CASSQEHSIPGTDTQYF
V gene: TRBV5-4; D gene: TRBD1; J gene: TRBJ2-2; clone size: NA; CDR3 DNA: TGTGCCAGCAGCTCCGGGGACAGGGTTCCCGGGGAGCTGTTTTTT; CDR3 protein: CASSSGDRVPGELFF
V gene: TRBV3-1/TRBV3-2; D gene: NA; J gene: TRBJ1-5; clone size: NA; CDR3 DNA: TGTGCCAGCAGCCAAGATCCCCCCCCACTGAGCAATCAGCCCCAGCATTTT; CDR3 protein: CASSQDPPPLSNQPQHF
V gene: TRBV19; D gene: NA; J gene: TRBJ2-5; clone size: NA; CDR3 DNA: TGTGCCAGTATCGATAGGCCTCAAGAGACCCAGTACTTC; CDR3 protein: CASIDRPQETQYF
V gene: TRBV5-5; D gene: NA; J gene: TRBJ2-7; clone size: once; CDR3 DNA: TGTGCCAGCAGCTTTGGGCAGAGCCTCTACGAGCAGTACTTC; CDR3 protein: CASSFGQSLYEQYF
V gene: TRBV19; D gene: TRBD1; J gene: TRBJ1-5; clone size: NA; CDR3 DNA: TGTGCCAGTAGTATCGGGACAGGCAATCAGCCCCAGCATTTT; CDR3 protein: CASSIGTGNQPQHF
V gene: TRBV7-8; D gene: NA; J gene: TRBJ1-1; clone size: NA; CDR3 DNA: TGTGCCAGCAGCTTACATCGAACTGGCACTGAAGCTTTCTTT; CDR3 protein: CASSLHRTGTEAFF
V gene: TRBV13; D gene: NA; J gene: TRBJ1-5; clone size: NA; CDR3 DNA: TGTGCCAGCAGCTTCTCAGGCGGTTACAATCAGCCCCAGCATTTT; CDR3 protein: CASSFSGGYNQPQHF
V gene: TRBV14; D gene: TRBD2; J gene: TRBJ2-2; clone size: NA; CDR3 DNA: TGTGCCAGCAGCCAAGCTAGCGGCTACACCGGGGAGCTGTTTTTT; CDR3 protein: CASSQASGYTGELFF
V gene: TRBV27; D gene: NA; J gene: TRBJ1-2; clone size: NA; CDR3 DNA: TGTGCCAGCAGTTTAGCAAGTGGACCGGGGCTCCATGGCTACACCTTC; CDR3 protein: CASSLASGPGLHGYTF
V gene: TRBV15; D gene: TRBD2; J gene: TRBJ2-5; clone size: NA; CDR3 DNA: TGTGCCACCAGCAGAGCCTTCAGAGCGGGGGCCTCACAAGAGACCCAGTACTTC; CDR3 protein: CATSRAFRAGASQETQYF
V gene: TRBV9; D gene: NA; J gene: TRBJ1-4; clone size: NA; CDR3 DNA: TGTGCCAGCAGCGTAGACGTACGGGCGGGTGAAAAACTGTTTTTT; CDR3 protein: CASSVDVRAGEKLFF
V gene: TRBV28; D gene: NA; J gene: TRBJ1-2; clone size: NA; CDR3 DNA: TGTGCCAGCAGTTTGCCCCGGAGGGGTGGTGGCTACACCTTC; CDR3 protein: CASSLPRRGGGYTF
V gene: TRBV5-4; D gene: NA; J gene: TRBJ2-7; clone size: NA; CDR3 DNA: TGTGCCAGCAGCTATCTAGGGGGTGTCGGGGACTACGAGCAGTACTTC; CDR3 protein: CASSYLGGVGDYEQYF
V gene: TRBV19; D gene: TRBD1; J gene: TRBJ1-2; clone size: NA; CDR3 DNA: TGTGCCAGTAGTATCCTCGGACAGGATGGCTACACCTTC; CDR3 protein: CASSILGQDGYTF
V gene: TRBV6-5; D gene: TRBD1; J gene: TRBJ1-5; clone size: NA; CDR3 DNA: TGTGCCAGCAGTTCAGGGGGACGGGGCAATCAGCCCCAGCATTTT; CDR3 protein: CASSSGGRGNQPQHF
V gene: TRBV5-5; D gene: TRBD2; J gene: TRBJ2-5; clone size: NA; CDR3 DNA: TGTGCCAGCAGCAGTTTGGGGACTAGGATAGCGGGAGAGACCCAGTACTTC; CDR3 protein: CASSSLGTRIAGETQYF
V gene: TRBV5-4; D gene: NA; J gene: TRBJ2-2; clone size: NA; CDR3 DNA: TGTGCCAGCAGTCTAAACACCGGGGAGCTGTTTTTT; CDR3 protein: CASSLNTGELFF
V gene: TRBV10-3; D gene: TRBD1; J gene: TRBJ2-7; clone size: NA; CDR3 DNA: TGTGCCATCAGCACTCGACAGGGGTCCAAATACGAGCAGTACTTC; CDR3 protein: CAISTRQGSKYEQYF
V gene: TRBV24-1; D gene: TRBD1; J gene: TRBJ2-2; clone size: NA; CDR3 DNA: TGTGCCACACGGGACAGTCCCACCGGGGAGCTGTTTTTT; CDR3 protein: CATRDSPTGELFF
V gene: TRBV11-1; D gene: NA; J gene: TRBJ1-2; clone size: few; CDR3 DNA: TGTGCCAGCAGCTCGGGACGGAGCTTCTATGGCTACACCTTC; CDR3 protein: CASSSGRSFYGYTF
V gene: TRBV27; D gene: TRBD2; J gene: TRBJ2-7; clone size: once; CDR3 DNA: TGTGCCAGCAGGACAAGGACTAGCGCGACACCATACGAGCAGTACTTC; CDR3 protein: CASRTRTSATPYEQYF